These T cell receptor beta chains were read from a single sample in a study of shared clonotypes between healthy human individuals. Produced via immunoSEQ multiplex PCR; TCRdb's table is partial and in-frame only. The top ten clones hold 1.5% to 2% of a sample with roughly 700,000 clones, less than 85% of them seen once. Sequenced sample: memory CD4+ T cells sorted from blood. Source of these receptors: a woman aged 25 to 39 in good health. CDR3s include the opening cysteine and the closing phenylalanine or tryptophan. A D gene is named only where the DNA matches it firmly. Not every row has a clone size; where given, it reads once, few, many or a size class.

v_call	clone_size	j_call	d_call	cdr3_aa	cdr3_nt
TRBV28	few	TRBJ2-1	TRBD2	CASTPGGNSEQFF	TGTGCCAGCACCCCCGGGGGGAACAGTGAGCAGTTCTTC
TRBV5-6	NA	TRBJ2-2	TRBD1	CASSEPWTGTGGGELFF	TGTGCCAGCAGCGAGCCCTGGACAGGGACAGGAGGCGGGGAGCTGTTTTTT
TRBV5-1	once	TRBJ2-1	TRBD2	CASSSIAGGYNEQFF	TGCGCCAGCAGCTCCATAGCGGGCGGGTACAATGAGCAGTTCTTC
TRBV29-1	few	TRBJ2-1	TRBD2	CSVPGLAASYNEQFF	TGCAGCGTTCCCGGACTAGCGGCCTCCTACAATGAGCAGTTCTTC
TRBV28	NA	TRBJ2-3	NA	CASRRNVDTQYF	TGTGCCAGCAGAAGGAATGTGGATACGCAGTATTTT
TRBV7-2	NA	TRBJ2-7	NA	CASSLGLGRSSYEQYF	TGTGCCAGCAGCTTAGGTTTAGGGCGCAGCTCCTACGAGCAGTACTTC
TRBV28	NA	TRBJ1-5	NA	CAGGGPNQPQHF	TGTGCCGGAGGGGGGCCAAATCAGCCCCAGCATTTT
TRBV5-5	NA	TRBJ1-4	NA	CASSLVGEEKLFF	TGTGCCAGCAGCTTGGTAGGGGAAGAAAAACTGTTTTTT
TRBV30	many	TRBJ2-1	NA	CAWSPTGSSYNEQFF	TGTGCCTGGAGTCCTACAGGGAGCTCCTACAATGAGCAGTTCTTC
TRBV5-5	few	TRBJ2-1	TRBD2	CASSALAGSSYNEQFF	TGTGCCAGCAGCGCACTAGCGGGAAGCTCCTACAATGAGCAGTTCTTC
TRBV19	NA	TRBJ1-1	TRBD1	CASKGQGASEAFF	TGTGCCAGCAAGGGACAGGGGGCATCTGAAGCTTTCTTT
TRBV5-5	NA	TRBJ2-7	NA	CASSLALTENEQYF	TGTGCCAGCAGCTTGGCCCTGACGGAAAACGAGCAGTACTTC
TRBV9	once	TRBJ2-1	NA	CASSVFGTGVGEQFF	TGTGCCAGCAGCGTATTCGGGACCGGAGTCGGTGAGCAGTTCTTC
TRBV7-9	NA	TRBJ2-7	NA	CASSPDPVLEQYF	TGTGCCAGCAGCCCGGACCCGGTCCTGGAGCAGTACTTC
TRBV28	NA	TRBJ1-5	NA	CASVRGGGNQPQHF	TGTGCCAGTGTCAGGGGTGGGGGCAATCAGCCCCAGCATTTT
TRBV18	NA	TRBJ2-2	NA	CASSPLTGVTGELFF	TGTGCCAGCTCACCACTCACGGGAGTAACCGGGGAGCTGTTTTTT
TRBV28	NA	TRBJ2-3	NA	CASTTNGASFWDTQYF	TGTGCCAGCACAACAAACGGGGCGAGTTTCTGGGATACGCAGTATTTT
TRBV6-6	once	TRBJ2-7	NA	CASSYSSSLSYEQYF	TGTGCCAGCAGTTACTCTTCTTCTCTTTCCTACGAGCAGTACTTC
TRBV19	NA	TRBJ1-2	NA	CASSLSPVRGYTF	TGTGCCAGTAGTCTCTCGCCAGTACGCGGCTACACCTTC
TRBV6-1	NA	TRBJ1-5	NA	CASIRGAEDQPQHF	TGTGCCAGCATCCGGGGGGCTGAGGATCAGCCCCAGCATTTT
TRBV4-1	NA	TRBJ2-5	TRBD2	CASGREETQYF	TGCGCCAGCGGGCGGGAGGAGACCCAGTACTTC
TRBV29-1	NA	TRBJ2-1	TRBD2	CSVEEGLAGGHSSYNEQFF	TGCAGCGTTGAAGAGGGTCTAGCGGGAGGACATAGCTCCTACAATGAGCAGTTCTTC
TRBV13	NA	TRBJ1-5	TRBD1	CASSLRGWDRGDQPQHF	TGTGCCAGCAGCTTACGGGGTTGGGACAGGGGGGATCAGCCCCAGCATTTT
TRBV7-9	NA	TRBJ2-7	NA	CASSFGGISNEQYF	TGTGCCAGCAGCTTCGGCGGGATCAGCAACGAGCAGTACTTC
TRBV4-2	NA	TRBJ2-3	TRBD2	CASSQVIGTSLSDTQYF	TGTGCCAGCAGCCAAGTAATAGGGACTAGCTTGTCAGATACGCAGTATTTT
TRBV27	NA	TRBJ2-1	NA	CASSPQHRTTGYNEQFF	TGTGCCAGCAGTCCCCAACACCGAACAACAGGGTACAATGAGCAGTTCTTC
TRBV30	many	TRBJ2-5	TRBD2	CAWGEGTQYF	TGTGCCTGGGGGGAGGGGACCCAGTACTTC
TRBV5-1	NA	TRBJ2-5	TRBD2	CASSLSGRTIQETQYF	TGCGCCAGCAGCTTAAGCGGGAGGACGATACAAGAGACCCAGTACTTC
TRBV29-1	NA	TRBJ2-7	NA	CSVVRSGHEQYF	TGCAGCGTTGTGAGGTCGGGCCACGAGCAGTACTTC
TRBV18	NA	TRBJ1-1	TRBD1	CASSQGARKNTEAFF	TGTGCCAGCTCACAGGGGGCCCGGAAGAACACTGAAGCTTTCTTT
TRBV7-9	few	TRBJ1-2	NA	CASSSGVNYGYTF	TGTGCCAGCAGCTCCGGGGTTAACTATGGCTACACCTTC
TRBV10-1	NA	TRBJ2-3	NA	CASSESVGRQADTQYF	TGCGCCAGCAGTGAGTCGGTTGGTAGGCAGGCAGATACGCAGTATTTT
TRBV7-6	many	TRBJ2-5	NA	CASSLGPSRETQYF	TGTGCCAGCAGCTTAGGTCCATCCCGAGAGACCCAGTACTTC
TRBV5-5	NA	TRBJ2-3	TRBD2	CASSIAGDTDTQYF	TGTGCCAGCAGCATAGCGGGAGACACAGATACGCAGTATTTT
TRBV29-1	NA	TRBJ2-7	TRBD2	CSVSGRSSSYEQYF	TGCAGCGTTAGCGGGAGATCTAGCTCCTACGAGCAGTACTTC
TRBV15	once	TRBJ2-7	NA	CATSRDLWQGGNLPYEQYF	TGTGCCACCAGCAGAGATTTGTGGCAGGGAGGCAATCTACCCTACGAGCAGTACTTC
TRBV6-5	NA	TRBJ2-1	NA	CASSSLTRLREQFF	TGTGCCAGCAGTTCCCTGACTCGTTTAAGGGAGCAGTTCTTC
TRBV18	NA	TRBJ2-2	NA	CASSPRSGELFF	TGTGCCAGCTCACCCCGATCCGGGGAGCTGTTTTTT
TRBV5-1	few	TRBJ2-1	NA	CASSLDTRGYNEQFF	TGCGCCAGCAGCTTGGACACCCGGGGCTACAATGAGCAGTTCTTC
TRBV5-1	NA	TRBJ2-1	NA	CASSFIDREESNEQFF	TGCGCCAGCAGCTTTATCGACAGGGAGGAGAGTAATGAGCAGTTCTTC
TRBV28	once	TRBJ1-2	NA	CASSLHARGPSGYTF	TGTGCCAGCAGTTTACACGCCCGGGGCCCAAGTGGCTACACCTTC
TRBV29-1	NA	TRBJ1-1	NA	CSVRGTEAFF	TGCAGCGTCAGGGGTACTGAAGCTTTCTTT
TRBV10-2	NA	TRBJ2-2	NA	CASRTGTGELFF	TGTGCCAGCAGGACGGGCACCGGGGAGCTGTTTTTT
TRBV7-9	few	TRBJ2-4	NA	CASSLARQGNIQYF	TGTGCCAGCAGCTTAGCGCGGCAGGGGAACATTCAGTACTTC
TRBV7-6	NA	TRBJ2-3	TRBD2	CASSLIAGGTADTQYF	TGTGCCAGCAGCCTCATAGCGGGGGGCACTGCAGATACGCAGTATTTT
TRBV6-5	NA	TRBJ1-4	NA	CASSSQGRSEKLFF	TGTGCCAGCAGTTCTCAGGGGAGAAGTGAAAAACTGTTTTTT
TRBV2	few	TRBJ2-5	TRBD2	CASSAQLANQETQYF	TGTGCCAGCAGTGCCCAACTAGCGAACCAAGAGACCCAGTACTTC
TRBV11-2	NA	TRBJ2-2	TRBD2	CASSHRTSGNTGELFF	TGTGCCAGCAGCCACCGGACTAGCGGAAACACCGGGGAGCTGTTTTTT
TRBV30	NA	TRBJ2-3	NA	CAWSVRGVGDTQYF	TGTGCCTGGAGTGTACGAGGGGTCGGGGATACGCAGTATTTT